A single T cell receptor beta chain is shown here with its context. Its antigen is not known. With iRepertoire HTBI primers and Arm-PCR of CDR3 regions, TCR beta libraries were built. TCRdb re-derived calls from the multiplex PCR reads in MiXCR, one entry per CDR3 protein. Among approximately 540,000 distinct CDR3 sequences, 12% were seen once, and the ten largest hold about 8.3%. The data were taken from a study of regulatory T cells in long-lasting Graves disease. Study results and caveats: Clonotypes that were public and shared totalled fewer than 3,500 in persistent patients versus about a thousand in new patients. Persistent Graves' patients possessed reduced TCR diversity relative to recently diagnosed ones.

Specified time point: newly diagnosed GD, antithyroid drugs for less than 3 months. Preparation of the TCR library used RNA extracted from PBMCs. These data were likewise used in another study, on T cells in Graves' hyperthyroidism and ophthalmopathy. Per that study: For ophthalmopathy, model prediction preceded onset by a median 6.5 months.

Sequenced material: peripheral blood mononuclear cells (PBMCs), taken at new diagnosis, from a patient treated with antithyroid drugs. This clonotype was sampled from a woman aged 25 to 45 with Graves disease.

As DNA, the CDR3 is TGTGCCAGCAGCTTAAGGGGGAATGCCAAAAACATTCAGTACTTC. Translated: CASSLRGNAKNIQYF. V usage is TRBV7-2 and J usage is TRBJ2-4; TRBD1 is a possible D gene (6 bases). The germline V and J ends were trimmed by 2 bases and 1 base, with 9 bases remaining between them. This CDR3 is 15 amino acids long. Germline CDR1 is SGHTA and CDR2 is FQGNSA.